This T cell receptor beta chain was identified in a study of human T cells and chemical hapten exposure. About the research overall: Patients had diphenylcyclopropenone applied to the scalp weekly throughout the roughly 23-week study.

MiXCR, run by TCRdb on the RACE reads, gives a single entry per CDR3 protein. This sample has 90,000 to 140,000 distinct CDR3 sequences, with 30% to 35% found just once. Regarding time point: patch test 3, about 24 weeks after DPC sensitization. Treatment defined: therapeutic diphenylcyclopropenone sensitization with weekly scalp DPC. Total RNA was extracted from unfractionated whole blood. Trimming cost V 7 bases and J 6 bases; bases outside gene matches: 10. CDR1 and CDR2 from the germline V gene are MDHEN and SYDVKM. The CDR3 covers 17 residues. The chain recombines TRBV28 with TRBJ2-2, with TRBD2 identical over 14 bases. The sequence came from a man aged 35 to 55 with alopecia areata. Some clones in this sample may be carry-over from other donors' samples. The specimen was whole blood, collected in connection with sensitization to the hapten diphenylcyclopropenone (DPC). CDR3 amino acids: CASTAGGLAGEAGELFF. The DNA of the CDR3 is TGTGCCAGCACCGCTGGGGGACTAGCGGGAGAAGCCGGGGAGCTGTTTTTT.